This T cell receptor beta chain stems from a study of blood T cell repertoires in COVID-19. Study processing details: Nucleated cell number was recorded as an estimate derived from reference gene primer amplification. Profiled with immunoSEQ multiplex PCR; TCRdb holds only in-frame clones, not every one. The V and J calls and clone size are taken from that table; D and trimming were inferred from the DNA. There are 95,000 to 150,000 clones in the sample; roughly 78% occur only once, and 16% lies in the top ten. Trimming took 2 bases from V and 8 from J, leaving 15 bases between them. CDR1 SQVTM and CDR2 ANQGSEA come from the germline V gene. This CDR3 has 13 amino acids. The table lists this clone with a few counts.

The sequenced sample was peripheral blood. The clonotype was recovered from a man in his sixties with active or convalescent COVID-19. The V and J genes are TRBV29-1 and TRBJ1-1, with a tentative D call TRBD1 (6 bases). The CDR3 DNA reads TGCAGCGTTGAAAGACGGTCAGGGGAGGAAGCTTTCTTT. Protein: CSVERRSGEEAFF. Combining the CDR3 with reference TRBV29-1 and TRBJ1-1 gives the whole variable domain SAVISQKPSRDICQRGTSLTIQCQVDSQVTMMFWYRQQPGQSLTLIATANQGSEATYESGFVIDKFPISRPNLTFSTLTVSNMSPEDSSIYLCSVERRSGEEAFFGQGTRLTVV.